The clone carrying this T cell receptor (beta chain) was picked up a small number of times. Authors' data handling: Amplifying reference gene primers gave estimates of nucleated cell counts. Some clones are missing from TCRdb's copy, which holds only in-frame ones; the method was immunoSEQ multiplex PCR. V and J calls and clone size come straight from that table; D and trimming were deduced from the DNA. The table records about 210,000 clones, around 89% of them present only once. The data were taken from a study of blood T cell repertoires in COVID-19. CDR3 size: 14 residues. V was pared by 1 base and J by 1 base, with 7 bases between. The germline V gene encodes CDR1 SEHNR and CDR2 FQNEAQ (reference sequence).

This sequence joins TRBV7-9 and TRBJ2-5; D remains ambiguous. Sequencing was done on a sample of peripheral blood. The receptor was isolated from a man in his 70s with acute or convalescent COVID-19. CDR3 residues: CASSLGLFQETQYF. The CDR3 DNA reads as TGTGCCAGCAGCTTAGGACTTTTCCAAGAGACCCAGTACTTC.